This T cell receptor beta chain appears in the sequencing data of a study of T cells after yellow fever vaccination. Study in general: Fractions with few cells were prepared using SMART-Seq v4 Ultra Low Input.

Whole-study findings and limits: Once the booster was given, most primary-vaccination clones reappeared, at about 97% for CD4 and roughly 91% for CD8.

Looked up from germline, CDR1 is SGHDN and CDR2 is FVKESK. Trimming stripped 1 base from V and 0 bases from J, with 11 bases between. CDR3 size: 16 residues. This clonotype was picked up a small number of times. The antigen is not known. 5'RACE template switching produced TCR cDNA carrying a universal primer site and UMIs. In TCRdb, the 5' RACE reads were re-called with MiXCR into one record per CDR3 protein. The table shows approximately 110,000 distinct CDR3 sequences, with 6.5% to 9% occurring only once. The rearrangement uses TRBV14 and TRBJ2-3, with a possible D match to TRBD2 (6 bases). The sample in question was CD8+ T cells sorted from PBMCs, obtained 45 days after the yellow fever booster vaccination. This TCR derives from a man aged 25 to 40 who received the YFV17D yellow fever vaccine. CDR3 nucleotide sequence: TGTGCCAGCAGCCAAGCGTTTGGACTAAGCACAGATACGCAGTATTTT. Translation gives CASSQAFGLSTDTQYF. The variable domain in full, completed from reference TRBV14 and TRBJ2-3, reads EAGVTQFPSHSVIEKGQTVTLRCDPISGHDNLYWYRRVMGKEIKFLLHFVKESKQDESGMPNNRFLAERTGGTYSTLKVQPAELEDSGVYFCASSQAFGLSTDTQYFGPGTRLTVL.